The 27 T cell receptor beta chains listed next were all sequenced from one sample in a study of CD8 T cells in ankylosing spondylitis. TCRdb re-called the 5' RACE reads through MiXCR, storing one row per CDR3 protein. The sample lists some 140,000 distinct CDR3 sequences, 17% occurring once. For these TCRs, the target antigens are not known. General study findings and limits: A TCR beta motif of roughly 8 highly homologous variants seemed to mark ankylosing spondylitis blood.

What was sequenced was blood, either unsorted or a sorted T cell fraction (not recorded which). The receptors derive from a male donor with ankylosing spondylitis.

This clonotype was seen more than once but under ten times. J is TRBJ2-7 and V is TRBV5-1; the D gene is possibly TRBD1 (5 bases). The CDR3 extends over 15 amino acids. V was pared by 4 bases and J by 3 bases, with 17 bases between. CDR1 and CDR2 (germline): SGHRS, YFSETQ. This CDR3 reads CASSPEDQGYYEQYF. DNA for the CDR3: TGCGCCAGCAGCCCCGAGGACCAGGGATACTACGAGCAGTACTTC.

This clonotype was recorded only once. J is TRBJ2-7 and V is TRBV28; 9 bases agree with TRBD1. From germline, CDR1 is MDHEN and CDR2 SYDVKM. This CDR3 has 15 amino acids. Trimming at V came to 5 bases and at J to 0 bases, leaving 5 bases not matched to a gene. CDR3 coding DNA: TGTGCCAGCAGTCCGGGGACAGGGAGCTCCTACGAGCAGTACTTC. It translates to CASSPGTGSSYEQYF.

The chain employs TRBV28 and TRBJ2-7, with 7 bases identical to TRBD1. Germline CDR1 MDHEN, CDR2 SYDVKM. Trimming removed 6 bases from V and 2 bases from J; junction bases left unmatched: 7. This CDR3 spans 14 amino acids. The CDR3 reads CASRGQTTTYEQYF. In DNA, the CDR3 is TGTGCCAGCAGGGGACAGACTACCACCTACGAGCAGTACTTC. The full variable domain, with the rest looked up from reference TRBV28 and TRBJ2-7, is DVKVTQSSRYLVKRTGEKVFLECVQDMDHENMFWYRQDPGLGLRLIYFSYDVKMKEKGDIPEGYSVSREKKERFSLILESASTNQTSMYLCASRGQTTTYEQYFGPGTRLTVT.

In DNA, the CDR3 is TGTGCCACCTCAGAATCCGGGACAGGGCGAGAGACCCAGTACTTC. This encodes CATSESGTGRETQYF. V gene TRBV24-1 combines with J gene TRBJ2-5; 9 bases are shared with TRBD1. This CDR3 has 15 amino acids. Germline V gene data show CDR1 as KGHDR and CDR2 as SFDVKD. V shed 9 bases and J 4 bases; nucleotides not matched to a gene: 11.

This sequence joins TRBV6-5 and TRBJ2-7; D unclear. The germline V and J ends were trimmed by 4 bases and 3 bases, with 13 bases remaining between them. CDR1 is MNHEY, CDR2 SVGAGI, per germline. The CDR3 runs 14 residues. The CDR3 DNA reads as TGTGCCAGCAGTTTTAAATCCACCGACTACGAGCAGTACTTC. Its protein product is CASSFKSTDYEQYF.

V usage is TRBV29-1 and J usage is TRBJ2-2, with 7 bases identical to TRBD1. V dropped 3 bases and J dropped 6; count of bases not matched to a gene: 7. Germline lookup yields CDR1 SQVTM and CDR2 ANQGSEA. The CDR3 is 14 amino acids. CDR3 amino acids: CSVDERQGSGELFF. CDR3 bases: TGCAGCGTTGATGAGAGACAGGGATCCGGGGAGCTGTTTTTT.

This clonotype was picked up a small number of times. The gene calls are TRBV15 and TRBJ1-1, with 7 bases fitting TRBD1. The germline CDR1 and CDR2 sequences are LNHNV and YYDKDF (reference sequence). V lost 2 bases to trimming and J lost 1 base; unmatched junction nucleotides: 4. The CDR3 is 15 amino acids. The CDR3 sequence: CATSRYDRENTEAFF. In DNA, the CDR3 is TGTGCCACCAGCAGATACGACAGGGAGAACACTGAAGCTTTCTTT. Combining the CDR3 with reference TRBV15 and TRBJ1-1 gives the whole variable domain DAMVIQNPRYQVTQFGKPVTLSCSQTLNHNVMYWYQQKSSQAPKLLFHYYDKDFNNEADTPDNFQSRRPNTSFCFLDIRSPGLGDTAMYLCATSRYDRENTEAFFGQGTRLTVV.

This chain links TRBV7-6 with TRBJ2-7; D is perhaps TRBD2 (5 bases). CDR1 and CDR2 (germline): SGHVS, FNYEAQ. V lost 5 bases to trimming and J lost 6 bases, with 23 bases between them. The CDR3 extends over 16 amino acids. For the CDR3, the DNA is TGTGCCAGCAGCACACGGCTCGGACTTATGCCGCCCGAGCAGTACTTC. Translation: CASSTRLGLMPPEQYF.

This clonotype turned up a few times. The chain joins TRBV5-1 to TRBJ1-3; D is uncertain. CDR1 is SGHRS and CDR2 is YFSETQ in the germline V gene. CDR3 length: 13 residues. Trimming pared 2 bases from V and 0 bases from J, leaving 3 bases between. CDR3 sequence reads: CASSFDSGNTIYF. The CDR3 DNA sequence: TGCGCCAGCAGCTTCGACTCTGGAAACACCATATATTTT.

V is TRBV7-9 and J is TRBJ2-4; TRBD2 aligns across 14 bases. Germline CDR1 SEHNR, CDR2 FQNEAQ (reference sequence). V trimming: 7 bases; J trimming: 0 bases; junction bases outside the gene matches: 5. The CDR3 contains 17 residues. The CDR3 region is CASTGLAGGLAKNIQYF. The CDR3, as DNA: TGTGCCAGCACCGGACTAGCGGGAGGACTAGCCAAAAACATTCAGTACTTC.

This clonotype has a handful of counts. CDR3 protein: CASSKTGPGAFF. The DNA of the CDR3 is TGTGCCAGCAGTAAGACGGGACCTGGGGCTTTCTTT. The chain links TRBV12-3 or TRBV12-4 to TRBJ1-1, with a possible D match to TRBD1 (5 bases). The CDR3 extends over 12 amino acids. V lost 5 bases and J lost 11, with 15 bases in between.

This clonotype was observed a few times. The J gene is TRBJ2-4, the V gene TRBV24-1; D is unclear. The CDR3 is 15 residues long. Germline V lookup: CDR1 KGHDR, CDR2 SFDVKD. Trimming removed 3 bases at V and 0 bases at J, with 8 bases between. CDR3 in amino acids: CATSDGSSAKNIQYF. CDR3 in DNA: TGTGCCACCAGTGATGGAAGTTCAGCCAAAAACATTCAGTACTTC.

This clonotype has more than one count but fewer than ten. This chain links TRBV7-9 with TRBJ2-1, with 9 bases matching TRBD1. The CDR3 loop spans 15 amino acids. With V trimmed by 2 bases and J by 6 bases, 5 bases remained unmatched. Germline loops: CDR1 SEHNR, CDR2 FQNEAQ (reference sequence). CDR3: CASSLYRGLRNEQFF. CDR3 coding DNA: TGTGCCAGCAGCTTATACAGGGGGCTCCGCAATGAGCAGTTCTTC.

This clonotype was detected a few times. The chain couples TRBV28 to TRBJ1-2, with D hard to call. CDR3 size: 12 residues. The V gene's germline CDR1 is MDHEN and CDR2 SYDVKM. V lost 6 bases, J lost 8 bases, and 13 bases lay in between. The CDR3, as DNA: TGTGCCAGCAGCCCAGTGGATGGCGGCTACACCTTC. It translates to CASSPVDGGYTF.

This clonotype was detected a few times. The CDR3 reads CASSLDFRRYF. The CDR3 nucleotides read TGTGCCAGCAGCCTGGACTTCAGGCGGTACTTC. V usage is TRBV7-2 and J usage is TRBJ2-7; D might be TRBD2 (5 bases). There are 11 residues in the CDR3. Germline V gives CDR1 SGHTA, CDR2 FQGNSA. V lost 5 bases to trimming and J lost 12 bases, with 14 bases between them.

This clonotype turned up a few times. The chain links TRBV9 to TRBJ2-3; D is unresolved. V was pared by 2 bases and J by 2 bases, with 6 bases between. The CDR3 consists of 13 residues. From germline, CDR1 is SGDLS and CDR2 YYNGEE. The CDR3 region is CASSVRITDTQYF. Written as DNA, the CDR3 is TGTGCCAGCAGCGTCCGGATCACAGATACGCAGTATTTT.

This clonotype was counted at least ten times. V is TRBV30 and J is TRBJ1-5, with TRBD1 as a possible D gene (6 bases). Deletions cut 0 bases from V and 3 bases from J, with 9 bases between. The CDR3 sequence is 14 residues long. CDR1 is GTSNPN and CDR2 is SVGIG in the germline V gene (reference sequence). Written as DNA, the CDR3 is TGTGCCTGGAGTGTAAGGGGGTTCAATCAGCCCCAGCATTTT. Residues: CAWSVRGFNQPQHF.

The chain is built from TRBV29-1 and TRBJ2-1; 7 bases map to TRBD1. The CDR3 is 16 amino acids. The V and J ends lost 5 bases and 4 bases, in that order; junction bases with no gene match: 14. CDR1 is SQVTM, CDR2 ANQGSEA, per germline. This CDR3 reads CSVKGGPGTEYNEQFF. CDR3 bases: TGCAGCGTTAAAGGTGGCCCAGGGACAGAGTACAATGAGCAGTTCTTC.

There are a few counts of this clonotype. This sequence joins TRBV5-1 and TRBJ1-2; D remains unclear. Germline V CDR1 and CDR2: SGHRS, YFSETQ. Deletions cut 0 bases from V and 4 bases from J, with 7 bases between. The CDR3 is 13 amino acids. This CDR3 is CASSLAGVYGYTF. As DNA, the CDR3 is TGCGCCAGCAGCTTGGCCGGGGTCTATGGCTACACCTTC.

The rearrangement joins TRBV7-2 to TRBJ2-2, with D tentatively TRBD2 (6 bases). Germline CDR1 and CDR2: SGHTA and FQGNSA. The CDR3 has 16 residues. V lost 6 bases and J 4 bases, leaving 18 bases between the germline ends. The DNA for the CDR3 is TGTGCCAGCAGTCTAGCCCCGGGACTGTTCACCGGGGAGCTGTTTTTT. Its protein is CASSLAPGLFTGELFF.

This clonotype was counted at least ten times. The chain links TRBV9 to TRBJ2-1; 7 bases fit TRBD2. Germline V gene lookup returns CDR1 SGDLS and CDR2 YYNGEE. The CDR3 extends over 14 amino acids. With V trimmed by 2 bases and J by 10 bases, 9 bases remained unmatched. The CDR3 DNA is TGTGCCAGCAGCGTCAACCAGCGGGACCGCGAGCAGTTCTTC. It translates to CASSVNQRDREQFF.

The genes are TRBV5-1 and TRBJ2-5; the match to TRBD1 covers 10 bases. The CDR3 extends over 16 amino acids. The ends lost 2 bases at V and 5 bases at J; junction bases unmatched: 9. Germline lookup yields CDR1 SGHRS and CDR2 YFSETQ. The CDR3 DNA sequence: TGCGCCAGCAGCTTTTATCCGGACAGGGGGACCGAGACCCAGTACTTC. Amino acids: CASSFYPDRGTETQYF.

This clonotype was found a few times. The CDR3 bases are TGTGCCAGCAGTTCCATCCCGAGGATCTCCTACGAGCAGTACTTC. Translated, it gives CASSSIPRISYEQYF. The chain couples TRBV12-3 or TRBV12-4 to TRBJ2-7; unclear D gene. With 4 bases removed from V and 0 bases from J, the gap between germline ends came to 13 bases. CDR3 length: 15 amino acids.

This clonotype was found a few times. This chain uses TRBV27 with TRBJ2-7, with a tentative D call TRBD1 (5 bases). V lost 4 bases and J lost 1, with 11 bases in between. The germline V gene encodes CDR1 MNHEY and CDR2 SMNVEV (reference sequence). The length of the CDR3 is 14 residues. In nucleotides, the CDR3 is TGTGCCAGCAGTTGGCAGGGTTTTTCCTACGAGCAGTACTTC. Residues: CASSWQGFSYEQYF.

CDR3 DNA sequence: TGCGCCAGCAGCTCTTTCAATGAGCAGTTCTTC. Amino acids: CASSSFNEQFF. The V call is TRBV5-1, the J call TRBJ2-1, with D uncertain. Germline CDR1 and CDR2: SGHRS and YFSETQ. There are 11 residues in the CDR3. Trimming stripped 3 bases from V and 6 bases from J, with 4 bases between.

The V gene is TRBV2, the J gene TRBJ2-2; D might be TRBD2 (6 bases). Germline V gene data show CDR1 as SNHLY and CDR2 as FYNNEI. V shed 3 bases and J shed 0 bases, with 8 bases lying between them. CDR3 size: 15 residues. Here the CDR3 reads CASSEGGANTGELFF. DNA of the CDR3: TGTGCCAGCAGTGAGGGCGGGGCGAACACCGGGGAGCTGTTTTTT.

The genes are TRBV12-3 or TRBV12-4 and TRBJ1-1, with a possible D match to TRBD1 (5 bases). Trimming cost V 4 bases and J 10 bases, with 16 bases left between them. This CDR3 has 13 residues. In DNA, the CDR3 is TGTGCCAGCAGTTCTGCGGCCCAAAGGGGAGCTTTCTTT. This gives the protein CASSSAAQRGAFF.